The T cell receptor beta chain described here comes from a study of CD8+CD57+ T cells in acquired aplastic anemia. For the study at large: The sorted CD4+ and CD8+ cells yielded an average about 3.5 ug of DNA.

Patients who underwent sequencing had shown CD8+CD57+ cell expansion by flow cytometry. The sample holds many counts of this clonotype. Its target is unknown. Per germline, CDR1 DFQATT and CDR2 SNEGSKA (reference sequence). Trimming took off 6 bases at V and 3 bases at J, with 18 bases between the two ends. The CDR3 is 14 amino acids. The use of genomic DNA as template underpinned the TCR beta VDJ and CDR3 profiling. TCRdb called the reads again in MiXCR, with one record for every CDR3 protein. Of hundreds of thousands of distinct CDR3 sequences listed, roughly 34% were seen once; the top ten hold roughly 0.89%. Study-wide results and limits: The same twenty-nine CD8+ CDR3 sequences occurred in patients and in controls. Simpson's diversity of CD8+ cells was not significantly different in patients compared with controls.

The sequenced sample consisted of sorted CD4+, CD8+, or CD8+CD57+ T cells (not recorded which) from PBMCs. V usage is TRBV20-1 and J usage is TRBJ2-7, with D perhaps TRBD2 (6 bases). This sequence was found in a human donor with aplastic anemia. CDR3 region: CSAYPTSRNYEQYF. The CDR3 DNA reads TGCAGTGCCTACCCTACTAGCCGAAACTACGAGCAGTACTTC.